Sequencing of this T cell receptor (beta chain) was carried out in a study of T cells in Graves' hyperthyroidism and ophthalmopathy. Note on this clonotype: Its specificity is unknown.

Study-wide results and limits: Ophthalmopathy could be told apart from stable hyperthyroidism with a 13 V-J model. Ophthalmopathy was identified by the model a median around 6.9 months ahead of onset.

Researchers amplified the TCR beta CDR3 regions from RNA transcripts. HTBI primers were the set used in a first-round RT-PCR of the TCR CDR3. TCRdb redid the calling of the multiplex PCR reads with MiXCR, one entry per CDR3 protein. The table lists 300,000 to 450,000 distinct CDR3 sequences, about 14% of them singletons. V lost 0 bases and J 0 bases, leaving 7 bases between the germline ends. CDR1 SGDLS and CDR2 YYNGEE come from the germline V gene. The CDR3 has 15 residues. Sequences were obtained from blood. This chain uses TRBV9 with TRBJ2-1; maybe TRBD2 (6 bases). The receptor's source is a woman aged 25 to 39 with Graves' ophthalmopathy. CDR3 DNA sequence: TGTGCCAGCAGCGTAGGCGGGGACTCCTACAATGAGCAGTTCTTC. Residues: CASSVGGDSYNEQFF.